Listed below are T cell receptor beta chains from one sample, sequenced in a study of neurological immune-mediated disorders. TCRdb reprocessed the 5' RACE reads with MiXCR, giving one entry per CDR3 protein. The sample lists fewer than 85,000 distinct CDR3 sequences; 17% were seen once. Input material: PBMCs. Receptors originate from a woman in her 40s in good health. Each CDR3 is given with its conserved first and last residue. Fields, in order: V gene, J gene, clone size, CDR3 protein. Expanded clones are given a class, and other clones once, few, many or no size at all.

>TRBV7-2|TRBJ2-5|.
CASSFAGRPQETQYF
>TRBV5-5|TRBJ2-1|many
CASRTSLNEQFF
>TRBV7-9|TRBJ1-5|.
CASSLGPYGQPQHF
>TRBV28|TRBJ1-5|many
CASSSGTGVNQPQHF
>TRBV5-1|TRBJ1-3|many
CASSVAGITSGNTIYF
>TRBV4-2|TRBJ2-7|many
CASSQPGAGFSYEQYF
>TRBV5-5|TRBJ2-1|few
CASSRDREGYNEQFF
>TRBV6-4|TRBJ2-1|many
CASSKLAATYNEQFF
>TRBV10-2|TRBJ1-2|many
CASSDLIQDVNYGYTF
>TRBV5-5|TRBJ1-5|many
CASSLGQGSFQPQHF
>TRBV6-5|TRBJ2-7|medium-sized
CASSSGQGHSYEQYF
>TRBV5-1|TRBJ1-5|many
CASSLVPTQPQHF
>TRBV9|TRBJ2-1|many
CASSAGTSYNEQFF
>TRBV20-1|TRBJ1-1|.
CSDTLNDRDTEAFF
>TRBV5-1|TRBJ2-3|few
CASSPTTTDTQYF